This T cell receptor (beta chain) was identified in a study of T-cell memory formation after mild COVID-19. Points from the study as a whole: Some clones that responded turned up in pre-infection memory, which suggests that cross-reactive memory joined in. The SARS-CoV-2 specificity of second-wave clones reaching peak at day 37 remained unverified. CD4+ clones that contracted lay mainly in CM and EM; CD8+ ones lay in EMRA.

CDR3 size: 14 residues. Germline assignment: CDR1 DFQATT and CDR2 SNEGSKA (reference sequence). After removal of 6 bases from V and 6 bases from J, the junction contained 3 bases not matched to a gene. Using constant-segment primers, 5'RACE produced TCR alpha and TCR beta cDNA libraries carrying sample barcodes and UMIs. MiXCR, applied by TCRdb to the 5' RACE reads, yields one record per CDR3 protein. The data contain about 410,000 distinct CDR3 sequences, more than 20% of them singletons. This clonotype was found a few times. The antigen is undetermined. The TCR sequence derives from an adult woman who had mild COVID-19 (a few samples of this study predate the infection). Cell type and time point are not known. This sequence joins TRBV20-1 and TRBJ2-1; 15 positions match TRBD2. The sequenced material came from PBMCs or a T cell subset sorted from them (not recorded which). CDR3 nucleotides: TGCAGTGCCCCGGGACTAGCGGGAGGCAATGAGCAGTTCTTC. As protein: CSAPGLAGGNEQFF.